These 23 T cell receptor beta chains share one sample of origin, sequenced in a study of blood T cell repertoires in COVID-19 (dated by TCRdb to about 2020). The library was made by the immunoSEQ multiplex PCR assay. The table was pulled from immuneACCESS by TCRdb, which kept in-frame rearrangements only. Such tables lose some clones; where checked, under half of the loss comes from unresolved V genes, and the rest has no known cause. The sample table records around 450,000 clones; approximately 90% of these occur just once. The ten largest make up roughly 1.9% of the sample. Sample: PBMCs or T cells enriched from blood (not recorded which). All receptors come from a woman aged 18-35 years with acute COVID-19.

This clone was seen just once. This chain connects TRBV30 to TRBJ2-3; TRBD2 aligns across 8 bases. The V segment lost 3 bases and the J segment 4 bases; nucleotides outside the gene matches: 9. The CDR3 length is 15 residues. Germline values: CDR1 GTSNPN, CDR2 SVGIG (reference sequence). The CDR3 coding sequence is TGTGCCTGGAGCAGGGCTAGCGGGCCTGCAGATACGCAGTATTTT. The encoded protein is CAWSRASGPADTQYF.

The count of this clone is one. CDR3 nucleotides: TGTGCCAGTAGTGACAGGGAATACGAGCAGTACTTC. Translating gives CASSDREYEQYF. This sequence joins TRBV19 and TRBJ2-7; 7 nucleotides align to TRBD1. In germline, CDR1 is LNHDA, CDR2 SQIVND (reference sequence). This CDR3 comprises 12 residues. Trimming removed 5 bases from V and 4 bases from J; junction bases left unmatched: 2. Using reference TRBV19 and TRBJ2-7 for the parts outside the CDR3, the full variable domain is DGGITQSPKYLFRKEGQNVTLSCEQNLNHDAMYWYRQDPGQGLRLIYYSQIVNDFQKGDIAEGYSVSREKKESFPLTVTSAQKNPTAFYLCASSDREYEQYFGPGTRLTVT.

This sequence joins TRBV28 and TRBJ1-3; tentative D call: TRBD1 (6 bases). Between the trimmed V and J ends, which lost 6 bases and 6 bases, there was a span of 15 bases. Germline V gives CDR1 MDHEN, CDR2 SYDVKM. The CDR3 consists of 14 residues. The CDR3 is CASSLDSWLNTIYF. The CDR3 nucleotides are TGTGCCAGCAGCCTGGACAGTTGGTTAAACACCATATATTTT.

This clone was detected once. The genes are TRBV25-1 and TRBJ1-5; 8 nucleotides agree with TRBD1. Germline V gene lookup returns CDR1 MGHDK and CDR2 SYGVNS. Trimming at V came to 8 bases and at J to 3 bases, leaving 6 bases not matched to a gene. The length of the CDR3 is 14 residues. CDR3 amino acids: CASGGTGLNQPQHF. The CDR3 DNA reads as TGTGCCAGCGGCGGGACAGGCCTCAATCAGCCCCAGCATTTT.

J is TRBJ1-2 and V is TRBV6-2 or TRBV6-3; D not resolved. Trimming took 2 bases from V and 2 from J, leaving 12 bases between them. The length of the CDR3 is 15 residues. Germline assignment: CDR1 MNHEY and CDR2 SVGEGT. The CDR3 coding sequence is TGTGCCAGCAGTTACAGGGTCGGCGGGAACTATGGCTACACCTTC. Translation gives CASSYRVGGNYGYTF.

The chain joins TRBV12-5 to TRBJ2-2, with 8 bases lining up with TRBD1. Germline CDR1 is LGHNT and CDR2 is FRNRAP. The CDR3 consists of 19 residues. Germline trimming cut 0 bases from V and 7 bases from J; bases unmatched to any gene: 16. The CDR3 loop reads CASGLVLGQGEGSVGELFF. The DNA of the CDR3 is TGTGCTAGTGGTTTGGTACTTGGACAGGGTGAAGGTTCGGTCGGGGAGCTGTTTTTT.

The V gene is TRBV30, the J gene TRBJ1-3; D ambiguous. Germline values: CDR1 GTSNPN, CDR2 SVGIG (reference sequence). With 0 bases removed from V and 8 bases from J, the gap between germline ends came to 5 bases. CDR3 size: 11 residues. The CDR3 is CAWSVPYTIYF. The CDR3 DNA follows: TGTGCCTGGAGTGTCCCGTACACCATATATTTT. The variable domain in full, completed from reference TRBV30 and TRBJ1-3, reads SQTIHQWPATLVQPVGSPLSLECTVEGTSNPNLYWYRQAAGRGLQLLFYSVGIGQISSEVPQNLSASRPQDRQFILSSKKLLLSDSGFYLCAWSVPYTIYFGEGSWLTVV.

This chain links TRBV5-6 with TRBJ1-3; the D is unclear. V lost 5 bases and J 0 bases, leaving 9 bases between the germline ends. This CDR3 region has 14 residues. Germline-derived CDR1 and CDR2 are SGHDT and YYEEEE. CDR3 in amino acids: CASRLLSSGNTIYF. CDR3 DNA sequence: TGTGCCAGCAGGCTTTTGAGCTCTGGAAACACCATATATTTT.

This clone is a singleton in its sample. This chain links TRBV6-2 or TRBV6-3 with TRBJ1-2; no reliable D call. Between the trimmed V and J ends, which lost 1 base and 4 bases, there was a span of 13 bases. CDR1 is MNHEY and CDR2 is SVGEGT in the germline V gene. The CDR3 consists of 15 residues. The CDR3 spells CASSYLNTYVYGYTF. The CDR3 DNA reads TGTGCCAGCAGTTACTTGAACACATACGTCTATGGCTACACCTTC.

J is TRBJ2-7 and V is TRBV3-1 (or the pseudogene TRBV3-2), with D possibly matching TRBD2 (6 bases). The CDR3 has 14 amino acids. In germline, CDR1 is LGHDT, CDR2 YNNKEL (reference sequence). V was cut by 4 bases and J by 7 bases, with 17 bases left in between. The CDR3 sequence: CASSPGLAQEEQYF. Written as DNA, the CDR3 is TGTGCCAGCAGCCCGGGGCTAGCGCAAGAAGAGCAGTACTTC.

For the CDR3, the DNA is TGTGCCAGTAGTATACCCAGTGCAGAAGCTTTCTTT. It yields the protein CASSIPSAEAFF. The rearrangement joins TRBV19 to TRBJ1-1; D unclear. The CDR3 totals 12 residues. Per the germline V gene, CDR1 is LNHDA and CDR2 is SQIVND (reference sequence). V shed 2 bases and J shed 8 bases, with 9 bases lying between them.

The chain is built from TRBV5-8 and TRBJ2-7; possibly TRBD1 for D (6 bases). Between the trimmed V and J ends, which lost 2 bases and 4 bases, there was a span of 13 bases. CDR3 length equals 14 residues. Germline CDR1 is SGHTS and CDR2 is YDEGEE. The CDR3 DNA sequence: TGTGCCAGCAGCTTCCGAGACAGGCCATACGAGCAGTACTTC. Translation: CASSFRDRPYEQYF.

This chain connects TRBV6-5 to TRBJ1-5, with no clear D. The V and J ends lost 7 bases and 5 bases respectively, with 12 bases between them. The length of the CDR3 is 13 residues. Looked up from germline, CDR1 is MNHEY and CDR2 is SVGAGI. The CDR3: CASTDIEYQPQHF. The CDR3 nucleotides are TGTGCCAGCACCGACATAGAATATCAGCCCCAGCATTTT.

This clone has just one count. The chain combines TRBV11-2 with TRBJ2-1; TRBD2 might be the D (6 bases). The CDR3 consists of 14 residues. Trimming removed 0 bases from V and 8 bases from J, with 11 bases in between. Germline CDR1 is SGHAT and CDR2 is FQNNGV. The CDR3 coding sequence is TGTGCCAGCAGCTTAGAGCGGGGAGCCTATGAGCAGTTCTTC. Protein product: CASSLERGAYEQFF.

This chain uses TRBV9 with TRBJ2-1; D gene unclear. Looked up from germline, CDR1 is SGDLS and CDR2 is YYNGEE. The CDR3 contains 15 residues. Trimming stripped 1 base from V and 0 bases from J, with 8 bases between. The CDR3 loop is CASSVWSASYNEQFF. The CDR3 nucleotides read TGTGCCAGCAGCGTATGGAGCGCCTCCTACAATGAGCAGTTCTTC.

V is TRBV29-1 and J is TRBJ2-1; TRBD2 matches at 15 bases. Per germline, CDR1 SQVTM and CDR2 ANQGSEA. There are 15 residues in the CDR3. J was trimmed by 5 bases and V by 5 bases; bases with no gene match: 4. The CDR3 protein is CSVSGLAGGNNEQFF. The CDR3 nucleotides are TGCAGCGTTTCGGGACTAGCGGGAGGAAACAATGAGCAGTTCTTC.

The genes are TRBV4-2 and TRBJ2-1; D is unclear. CDR3 length: 15 amino acids. The ends were cut back, 0 bases at V and 8 bases at J, with 14 bases in the middle. The V gene's germline CDR1 is LGHNA and CDR2 YNFKEQ. CDR3: CASSQDGSDFDEQFF. The CDR3 nucleotides are TGTGCCAGCAGCCAAGATGGAAGCGACTTCGATGAGCAGTTCTTC.

This clone showed up just once. This CDR3 is CASSQQASSGNTIYF. CDR3 bases: TGTGCCAGCAGCCAACAGGCAAGCTCTGGAAACACCATATATTTT. The genes are TRBV14 and TRBJ1-3; no definite D call. The germline CDR1 and CDR2 sequences are SGHDN and FVKESK. CDR3 size: 15 residues. Trimming removed 2 bases from V and 0 bases from J, with 8 bases in between. The full variable domain, its missing parts supplied by reference TRBV14 and TRBJ1-3, is EAGVTQFPSHSVIEKGQTVTLRCDPISGHDNLYWYRRVMGKEIKFLLHFVKESKQDESGMPNNRFLAERTGGTYSTLKVQPAELEDSGVYFCASSQQASSGNTIYFGEGSWLTVV.

In its sample, this clone was seen once. The same CDR3 arises from other DNA sequences in this sample as well. The chain employs TRBV5-1 and TRBJ2-6; D is uncertain. V was clipped by 4 bases and J by 1 base, with 12 bases between them. Germline V gene data show CDR1 as SGHRS and CDR2 as YFSETQ. The CDR3 totals 16 residues. CDR3 protein: CASSLGGGSGANVLTF. The CDR3 coding sequence is TGCGCCAGCAGCCTTGGTGGCGGTTCTGGGGCCAACGTCCTGACTTTC.

V usage is TRBV10-3 and J usage is TRBJ1-2; maybe TRBD1 (5 bases). The CDR3 totals 13 residues. Trimming cost V 6 bases and J 7 bases, with 15 bases left between them. The germline V gene has CDR1 ENHRY and CDR2 SYGVKD. CDR3 coding DNA: TGTGCCATCAGCCCCGGGCAGGGCGGTGGCTACACCTTC. Translating it yields CAISPGQGGGYTF.

The chain couples TRBV6-5 to TRBJ1-2; TRBD1 is a possible D gene (5 bases). The CDR3 loop spans 12 amino acids. With 9 bases removed from V and 4 bases from J, the gap between germline ends came to 12 bases. CDR1 is MNHEY, CDR2 SVGAGI, per germline. The CDR3 coding sequence is TGTGCCAGTGTGGACATTTCCTATGGCTACACCTTC. Protein: CASVDISYGYTF.

V usage is TRBV7-2 and J usage is TRBJ2-7, with TRBD2 matching over 8 bases. The V gene's germline CDR1 is SGHTA and CDR2 FQGNSA. The J segment lost 4 bases and the V segment lost 7 bases, leaving 9 bases of the junction unmatched. This CDR3 is 14 amino acids long. This CDR3 reads CASTSPSGGYEQYF. In DNA form, the CDR3 reads TGTGCCAGCACCTCCCCCAGCGGGGGTTACGAGCAGTACTTC.

This chain uses TRBV4-3 with TRBJ2-7; 9 nucleotides align to TRBD1. The CDR3 contains 15 residues. The germline V gene encodes CDR1 LGHNA and CDR2 YSLEER. The V segment lost 4 bases and the J segment 6 bases; nucleotides outside the gene matches: 10. The chain's CDR3 is CASSRAGTGFFEQYF. The CDR3 nucleotides read TGCGCCAGCAGCCGGGCCGGGACAGGGTTCTTCGAGCAGTACTTC.